Each of the 10 T cell receptor beta chains below was sequenced from the same sample in a study of T cells in Graves' hyperthyroidism and ophthalmopathy. It was RNA transcripts that yielded the amplified TCR beta CDR3 regions. The HTBI primer set was used in a first-round RT-PCR of the TCR CDR3. TCRdb processed the multiplex PCR reads anew with MiXCR; each CDR3 protein has one entry. The sample has approximately 500,000 distinct CDR3 sequences; around 46% are singletons. Sequencing was performed on peripheral blood or thyroid tissue (not recorded which). All receptors derive from a young woman with Graves' hyperthyroidism.

This chain uses TRBV2 with TRBJ2-5; possibly TRBD1 or TRBD2 for D (6 bases each). The J call could be wrong; TRBJ2-1 is a better fit for the DNA end. The CDR3 runs 14 residues. From germline, CDR1 is SNHLY and CDR2 FYNNEI. The CDR3 DNA follows: TGTGCCAGCACCAAAATCCGACGGGGGCCTGAGCAGTTCTTC. It encodes CASTKIRRGPEQFF.

The sample holds many counts of this clonotype. The chain combines TRBV5-6 with TRBJ2-5; no reliable D call. The CDR3 consists of 13 residues. Germline CDR1 SGHDT, CDR2 YYEEEE. V was clipped by 2 bases and J by 5 bases, with 10 bases between them. The CDR3, as DNA: TGTGCCAGCAGCTTCGACCCTGGGGAGACCCAGTACTTC. Protein product: CASSFDPGETQYF.

Concerning this clonotype itself: This may be a read error: a much more frequent sequence differs by one nucleotide. This chain uses TRBV7-9 with TRBJ1-1; 8 bases fit TRBD1. The CDR3 has 14 amino acids. The trim removed 4 bases at V and 3 bases at J, leaving 4 bases unmatched. Germline loops: CDR1 SEHNR, CDR2 FQNEAQ (reference sequence). DNA for the CDR3: TGTGCCAGCAGCTCCCGGGACAGGTACACTGAAGCTTTCTTT. As protein: CASSSRDRYTEAFF.

This rearrangement joins TRBV2 to TRBJ2-3; 10 bases fit TRBD2. Germline V lookup: CDR1 SNHLY, CDR2 FYNNEI. The V gene end was trimmed by 6 bases and the J gene end by 3 bases; junction bases not matched to a gene: 3. The CDR3 sequence is 14 residues long. CDR3 nucleotides: TGTGCCAGCAGCCATAGCGGGAGGACAGATACGCAGTATTTT. Encoded protein: CASSHSGRTDTQYF.

The table lists this clonotype with a count of one. The genes are TRBV11-2 and TRBJ1-1, with 7 bases identical to TRBD1. Germline V CDR1 and CDR2: SGHAT, FQNNGV. V dropped 0 bases and J dropped 9; count of bases not matched to a gene: 7. There are 14 residues in the CDR3. The CDR3 sequence is CASSLDQGTDQAFF. CDR3 nucleotide sequence: TGTGCCAGCAGCTTAGACCAGGGGACAGACCAAGCTTTCTTT.

Concerning this clonotype: Without the conserved terminal phenylalanine or tryptophan, this CDR3 likely stems from a read error. V usage is TRBV29-1 and J usage is TRBJ1-1; D gene ambiguous. V lost 8 bases, J lost 4 bases, and 20 bases lay in between. Germline lookup yields CDR1 SQVTM and CDR2 ANQGSEA. This CDR3 comprises 14 residues. The CDR3 DNA sequence: TGCAGCCAAGGGAGTCCTCACGAGGGCACTGAAGCTTTCCTT. This sequence encodes CSQGSPHEGTEAFL.

This clonotype appeared once. V is TRBV25-1 and J is TRBJ2-7; D is perhaps TRBD2 (6 bases). The ends were cut back, 6 bases at V and 5 bases at J, with 14 bases in the middle. The germline V gene has CDR1 MGHDK and CDR2 SYGVNS. The CDR3 has 13 amino acids. DNA for the CDR3: TGTGCCAGCAGCTCCATTCCGGGGGACGAGCAGTACTTC. Residues: CASSSIPGDEQYF.

The chain combines TRBV2 with TRBJ1-4; D unclear. V was trimmed by 0 bases and J by 2 bases, leaving 7 bases between them. Looked up from germline, CDR1 is SNHLY and CDR2 is FYNNEI. This CDR3 region has 15 residues. CDR3 sequence: CASSEASGTNEKLFF. The CDR3 DNA sequence: TGTGCCAGCAGTGAAGCGTCGGGCACTAATGAAAAACTGTTTTTT. Complete variable domain (other parts from reference TRBV2 and TRBJ1-4): EPEVTQTPSHQVTQMGQEVILRCVPISNHLYFYWYRQILGQKVEFLVSFYNNEISEKSEIFDDQFSVERPDGSNFTLKIRSTKLEDSAMYFCASSEASGTNEKLFFGSGTQLSVL.

The J gene is TRBJ1-3, the V gene TRBV9; 9 bases align to TRBD1. This CDR3 region has 18 residues. The V gene's germline CDR1 is SGDLS and CDR2 YYNGEE. Trimming at V came to 4 bases and at J to 0 bases, leaving 11 bases not matched to a gene. CDR3 DNA: TGTGCCAGCAGCTCAAGCTGGGACAGGGCCCGCTCTGGAAACACCATATATTTT. Residues: CASSSSWDRARSGNTIYF. The variable domain in full, with the rest retrieved from reference TRBV9 and TRBJ1-3, is DSGVTQTPKHLITATGQRVTLRCSPRSGDLSVYWYQQSLDQGLQFLIQYYNGEERAKGNILERFSAQQFPDLHSELNLSSLELGDSALYFCASSSSWDRARSGNTIYFGEGSWLTVV.

In this sample, this clonotype turned up many times. The J gene is TRBJ1-2, the V gene TRBV19, with a weak D call TRBD1 (5 bases). The CDR3 spans 12 residues. V lost 5 bases and J 6 bases, leaving 10 bases between the germline ends. Per the germline V gene, CDR1 is LNHDA and CDR2 is SQIVND (reference sequence). As DNA, the CDR3 is TGTGCCAGTAGTCCGGGGCGGAATGGCTACACCTTC. Its protein product is CASSPGRNGYTF.